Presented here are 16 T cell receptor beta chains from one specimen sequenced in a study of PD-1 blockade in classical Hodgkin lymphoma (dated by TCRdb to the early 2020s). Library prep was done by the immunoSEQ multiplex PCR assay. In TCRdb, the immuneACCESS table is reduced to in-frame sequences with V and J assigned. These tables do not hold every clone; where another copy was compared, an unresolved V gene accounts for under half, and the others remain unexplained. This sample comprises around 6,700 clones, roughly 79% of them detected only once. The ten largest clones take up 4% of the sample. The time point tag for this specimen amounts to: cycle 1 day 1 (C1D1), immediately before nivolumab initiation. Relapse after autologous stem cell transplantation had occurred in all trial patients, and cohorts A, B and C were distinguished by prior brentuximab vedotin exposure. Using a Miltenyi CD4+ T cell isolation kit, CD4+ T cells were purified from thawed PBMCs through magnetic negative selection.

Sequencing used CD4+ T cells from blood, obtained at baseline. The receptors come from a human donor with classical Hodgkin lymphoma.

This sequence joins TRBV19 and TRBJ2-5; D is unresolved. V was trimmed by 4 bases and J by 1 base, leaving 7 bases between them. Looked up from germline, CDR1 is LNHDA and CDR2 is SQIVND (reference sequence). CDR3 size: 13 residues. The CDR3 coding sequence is TGTGCCAGTAGTAGGGCAGCCCAAGAGACCCAGTACTTC. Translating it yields CASSRAAQETQYF.

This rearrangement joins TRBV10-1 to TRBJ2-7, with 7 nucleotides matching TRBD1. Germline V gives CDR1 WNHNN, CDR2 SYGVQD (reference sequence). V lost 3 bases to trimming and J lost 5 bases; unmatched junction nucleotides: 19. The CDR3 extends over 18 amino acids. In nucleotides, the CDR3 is TGCGCCAGCAGTGATTTCGTCCCAACGGCGGCAGGGGGAAACGAGCAGTACTTC. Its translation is CASSDFVPTAAGGNEQYF.

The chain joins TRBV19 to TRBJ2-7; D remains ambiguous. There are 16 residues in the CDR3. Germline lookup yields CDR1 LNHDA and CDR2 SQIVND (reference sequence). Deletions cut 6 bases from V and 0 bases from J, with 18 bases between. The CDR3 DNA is TGTGCCAGTAGCATCGCTGGTTTATCCGGCTCCTACGAGCAGTACTTC. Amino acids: CASSIAGLSGSYEQYF.

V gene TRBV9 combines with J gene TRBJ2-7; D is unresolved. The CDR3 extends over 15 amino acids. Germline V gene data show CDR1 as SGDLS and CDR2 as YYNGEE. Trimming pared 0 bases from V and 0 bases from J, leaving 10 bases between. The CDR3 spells CASSVAAVSSYEQYF. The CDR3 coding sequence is TGTGCCAGCAGCGTAGCTGCGGTTAGCTCCTACGAGCAGTACTTC.

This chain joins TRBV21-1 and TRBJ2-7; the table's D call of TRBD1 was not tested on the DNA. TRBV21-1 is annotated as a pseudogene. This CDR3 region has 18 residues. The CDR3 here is CASSKVSRAWTVSYEQYV. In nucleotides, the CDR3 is TGTGCCAGCAGCAAAGTCTCTAGGGCTTGGACAGTCTCCTACGAGCAGTACGTC.

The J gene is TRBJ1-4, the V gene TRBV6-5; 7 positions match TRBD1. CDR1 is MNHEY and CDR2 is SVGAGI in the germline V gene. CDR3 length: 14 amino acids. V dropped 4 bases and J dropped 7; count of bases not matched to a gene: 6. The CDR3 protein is CASSLTGMVEKLFF. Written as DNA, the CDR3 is TGTGCCAGCAGTTTGACAGGGATGGTTGAAAAACTGTTTTTT.

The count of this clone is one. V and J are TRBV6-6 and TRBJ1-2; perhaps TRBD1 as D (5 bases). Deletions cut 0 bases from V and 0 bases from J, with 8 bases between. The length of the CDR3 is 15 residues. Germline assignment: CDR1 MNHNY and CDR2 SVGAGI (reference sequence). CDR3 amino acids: CASSYSAGTNYGYTF. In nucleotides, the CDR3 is TGTGCCAGCAGTTACTCAGCAGGGACTAACTATGGCTACACCTTC.

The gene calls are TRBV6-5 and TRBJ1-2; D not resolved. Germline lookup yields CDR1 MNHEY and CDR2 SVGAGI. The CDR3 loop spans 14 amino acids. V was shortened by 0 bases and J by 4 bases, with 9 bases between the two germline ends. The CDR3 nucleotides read TGTGCCAGCAGTTACTCTTCGGAAGGCTATGGCTACACCTTC. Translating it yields CASSYSSEGYGYTF.

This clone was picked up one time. CDR3 region: CASSLQGSSYEQYF. The CDR3 coding sequence is TGTGCCAGCAGCTTACAGGGGAGCTCCTACGAGCAGTACTTC. The chain recombines TRBV11-3 with TRBJ2-7; TRBD1 is a possible D gene (6 bases). This CDR3 comprises 14 residues. The V gene lost 2 bases and the J gene lost 0 bases, with 8 bases spanning the gap. CDR1 is SGHNT, CDR2 YENEEA, per germline. The variable domain in full, completed from reference TRBV11-3 and TRBJ2-7, reads EAGVVQSPRYKIIEKKQPVAFWCNPISGHNTLYWYLQNLGQGPELLIRYENEEAVDDSQLPKDRFSAERLKGVDSTLKIQPAELGDSAVYLCASSLQGSSYEQYFGPGTRLTVT.

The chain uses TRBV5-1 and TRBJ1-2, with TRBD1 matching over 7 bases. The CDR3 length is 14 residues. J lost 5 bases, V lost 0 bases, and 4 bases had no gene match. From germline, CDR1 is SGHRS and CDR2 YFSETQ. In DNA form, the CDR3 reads TGCGCCAGCAGCTTGGGACAGGGAGGGTATGGCTACACCTTC. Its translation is CASSLGQGGYGYTF.

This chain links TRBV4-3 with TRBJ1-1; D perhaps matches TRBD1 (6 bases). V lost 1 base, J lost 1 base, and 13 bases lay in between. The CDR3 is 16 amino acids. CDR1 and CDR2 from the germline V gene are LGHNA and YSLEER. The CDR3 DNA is TGCGCCAGCAGCCAAGGATTGGAACAGGGGAACACTGAAGCTTTCTTT. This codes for CASSQGLEQGNTEAFF.

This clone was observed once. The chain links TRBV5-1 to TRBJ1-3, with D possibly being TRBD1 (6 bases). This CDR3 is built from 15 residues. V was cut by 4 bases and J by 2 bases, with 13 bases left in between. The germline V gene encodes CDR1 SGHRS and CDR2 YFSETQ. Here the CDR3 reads CASSADSSAGNTIYF. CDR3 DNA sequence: TGCGCCAGCAGCGCGGACAGTTCGGCTGGAAACACCATATATTTT.

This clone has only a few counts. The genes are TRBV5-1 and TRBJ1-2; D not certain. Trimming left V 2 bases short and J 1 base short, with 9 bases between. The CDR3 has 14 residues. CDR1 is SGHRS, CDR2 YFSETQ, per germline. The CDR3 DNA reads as TGCGCCAGCAGCTTTGGTGGGATTAACTATGGCTACACCTTC. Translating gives CASSFGGINYGYTF. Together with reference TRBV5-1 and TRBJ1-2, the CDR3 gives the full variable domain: KAGVTQTPRYLIKTRGQQVTLSCSPISGHRSVSWYQQTPGQGLQFLFEYFSETQRNKGNFPGRFSGRQFSNSRSEMNVSTLELGDSALYLCASSFGGINYGYTFGSGTRLTVV.

The CDR3 nucleotides read TGTGCCAGCAGCAGAGGTAGGGTGGACGGCGGGGAGCTGTTTTTT. Protein: CASSRGRVDGGELFF. The chain links TRBV11-2 to TRBJ2-2; no definite D call. Germline V CDR1 and CDR2: SGHAT, FQNNGV. This CDR3 contains 15 residues. With 5 bases removed from V and 7 bases from J, the gap between germline ends came to 17 bases.

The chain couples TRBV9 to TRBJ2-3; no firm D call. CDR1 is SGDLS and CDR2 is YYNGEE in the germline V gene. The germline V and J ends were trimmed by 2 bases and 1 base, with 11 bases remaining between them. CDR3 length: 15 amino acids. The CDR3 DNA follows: TGTGCCAGCAGCGTCCCGACTGGCCGCACAGATACGCAGTATTTT. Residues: CASSVPTGRTDTQYF.

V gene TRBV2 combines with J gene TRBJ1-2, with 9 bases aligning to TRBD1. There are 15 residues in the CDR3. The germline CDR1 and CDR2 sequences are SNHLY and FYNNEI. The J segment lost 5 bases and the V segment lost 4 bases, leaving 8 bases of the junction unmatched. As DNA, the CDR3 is TGTGCCAGCAGTGCTTCTGGGACAGGGAGTTATGGCTACACCTTC. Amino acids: CASSASGTGSYGYTF.